What follows is one T cell receptor (beta chain) and its context. Its antigen is not identified. CDR1 is SQVTM, CDR2 ANQGSEA, per germline. The CDR3 is 16 residues long. Unmatched junction bases numbered 15, after V lost 4 bases and J lost 4 bases. In each case, RNA was isolated and then reverse transcribed into cDNA as the sequencing template. Data came from immunoSEQ multiplex PCR; TCRdb stores just in-frame clones and leaves some out. The profile shows approximately 140,000 clones, 85% to 90% of them singletons. This sample was included in a study of CD8+ T cells in alopecia areata. Study in general: For the treated group, dosing was oral tofacitinib at 5 to 10 mg twice daily.

Treatment noted: oral pan-JAK inhibitor, 5-10 mg twice daily. Whole-study findings and limits: Against the mouse data, patients shared TCRs less clearly, possibly for HLA reasons. Among the top 100, expanded CD8+ clones were significantly decreased by tofacitinib, as was scalp clonality. During tofacitinib treatment, many expanded lesional clones remained in scalp and blood.

The rearrangement joins TRBV29-1 to TRBJ1-2; 7 positions match TRBD1. The material was CD8+ T cells sorted from blood, obtained at week 4, from a patient treated with tofacitinib. This TCR came from a human donor with alopecia areata. CDR3 sequence reads: CSVVGWVSGDSYGYTF. Written as DNA, the CDR3 is TGCAGCGTTGTTGGGTGGGTTAGTGGGGACAGCTATGGCTACACCTTC.